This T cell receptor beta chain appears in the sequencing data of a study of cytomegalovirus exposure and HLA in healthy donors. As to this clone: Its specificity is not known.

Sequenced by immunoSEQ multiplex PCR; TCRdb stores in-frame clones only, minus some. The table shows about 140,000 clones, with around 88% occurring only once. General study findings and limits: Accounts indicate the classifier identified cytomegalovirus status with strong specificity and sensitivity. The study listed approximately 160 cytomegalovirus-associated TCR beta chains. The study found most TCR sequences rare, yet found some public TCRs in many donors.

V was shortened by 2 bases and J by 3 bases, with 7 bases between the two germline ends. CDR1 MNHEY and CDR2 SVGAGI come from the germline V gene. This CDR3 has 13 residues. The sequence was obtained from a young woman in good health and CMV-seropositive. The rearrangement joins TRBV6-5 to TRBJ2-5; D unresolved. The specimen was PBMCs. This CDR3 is CASSYGRKETQYF. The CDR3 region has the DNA TGTGCCAGCAGTTACGGCAGGAAAGAGACCCAGTACTTC.